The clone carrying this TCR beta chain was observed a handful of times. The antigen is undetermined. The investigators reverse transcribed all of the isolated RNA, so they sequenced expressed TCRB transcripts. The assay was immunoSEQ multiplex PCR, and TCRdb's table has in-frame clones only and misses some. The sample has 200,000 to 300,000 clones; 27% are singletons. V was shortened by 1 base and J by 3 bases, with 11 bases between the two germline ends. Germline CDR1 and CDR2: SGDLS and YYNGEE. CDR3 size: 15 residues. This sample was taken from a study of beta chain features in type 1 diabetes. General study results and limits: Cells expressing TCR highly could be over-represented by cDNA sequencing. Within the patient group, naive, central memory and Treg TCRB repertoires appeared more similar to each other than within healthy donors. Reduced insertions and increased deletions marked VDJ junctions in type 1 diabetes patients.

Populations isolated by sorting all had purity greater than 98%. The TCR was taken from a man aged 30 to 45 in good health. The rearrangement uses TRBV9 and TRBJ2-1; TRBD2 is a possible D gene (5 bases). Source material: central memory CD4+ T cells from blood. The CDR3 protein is CASSVIDGGYNEQFF. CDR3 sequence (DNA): TGTGCCAGCAGCGTAATAGACGGAGGCTACAATGAGCAGTTCTTC. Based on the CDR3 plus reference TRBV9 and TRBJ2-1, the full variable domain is DSGVTQTPKHLITATGQRVTLRCSPRSGDLSVYWYQQSLDQGLQFLIQYYNGEERAKGNILERFSAQQFPDLHSELNLSSLELGDSALYFCASSVIDGGYNEQFFGPGTRLTVL.